These 5 T cell receptor beta chains originate from one sample sequenced in a study of T cells in Graves' hyperthyroidism and ophthalmopathy. Amplification of TCR beta CDR3 regions used RNA as the template. HTBI primers drove first-round RT-PCR of the TCR CDR3. TCRdb re-derived calls from the multiplex PCR reads in MiXCR, one entry per CDR3 protein. The sample shows just under 750,000 distinct CDR3 sequences, 35% of them seen only once. The sequenced sample consisted of blood. Every receptor here comes from a woman between 35 and 50 years old with Graves' hyperthyroidism.

Ten or more counts support this clonotype. The chain joins TRBV20-1 to TRBJ1-4; no definite D call. From germline, CDR1 is DFQATT and CDR2 SNEGSKA (reference sequence). The length of the CDR3 is 13 residues. With 1 base removed from V and 4 bases from J, the gap between germline ends came to 7 bases. CDR3: CSARGDHNEKLFF. The CDR3 coding sequence is TGCAGTGCTAGAGGGGATCATAATGAAAAACTGTTTTTT.

This clonotype was seen a handful of times. The chain couples TRBV9 to TRBJ2-5; D might be TRBD1 (5 bases). CDR1 and CDR2 (germline): SGDLS, YYNGEE. CDR3 length: 15 amino acids. Trimming took off 4 bases at V and 3 bases at J, with 16 bases between the two ends. The CDR3: CASSQGVGNEETQYF. CDR3 nucleotides: TGTGCCAGCAGCCAAGGGGTGGGGAACGAAGAGACCCAGTACTTC.

The chain has TRBV15 and TRBJ1-5, with 12 bases fitting TRBD1. Germline CDR1 and CDR2: LNHNV and YYDKDF (reference sequence). After removal of 3 bases from V and 5 bases from J, the junction contained 8 bases not matched to a gene. This CDR3 spans 17 amino acids. DNA for the CDR3: TGTGCCACCAGCAGTTCCCGGGACAGGGGGCGGGATCAGCCCCAGCATTTT. Translated: CATSSSRDRGRDQPQHF.

The chain couples TRBV12-3 or TRBV12-4 to TRBJ1-5; D is perhaps TRBD1 (6 bases). Trimming stripped 6 bases from V and 9 bases from J, with 18 bases between. CDR3 length: 14 residues. The CDR3, as DNA: TGTGCCAGCAGCCCTACAGGGTTTAGGGGGCCCCAGCATTTT. This translates into CASSPTGFRGPQHF.

The CDR3, as DNA: TGTGCCAGCTTTGAGAACACCGGGGAGCTGTTTTTT. Translation gives CASFENTGELFF. The rearrangement uses TRBV28 and TRBJ2-2; D gene ambiguous. Germline lookup yields CDR1 MDHEN and CDR2 SYDVKM. The V end was cut by 8 bases, the J end by 1 base, with 5 bases between. CDR3 length: 12 amino acids.